These 13 T cell receptor beta chains originate from one sample sequenced in a study of tumor-infiltrating lymphocytes in primary liver carcinoma. The input was approximately 500 ng total RNA; TCR beta cDNA was made from it with a constant-region primer. It was through three nested multiplex PCR rounds of slightly modified ARM-PCR that TCR beta libraries arose. The opening two PCR rounds, about 11 cycles each, paired TRBV1-TRBV30 forward primers with a C-beta reverse primer. TCRdb redid the calling of the multiplex PCR reads with MiXCR, one entry per CDR3 protein. The sample lists about 100,000 distinct CDR3 sequences, roughly 70% occurring once. The tissue used was unsorted bulk material of about 17-33 mg. RNA and DNA were co-extracted from it with the AllPrep DNA/RNA mini kit. Sequenced input: tumor-adjacent normal liver tissue. The receptors derive from a man aged 40-49 years with primary liver carcinoma and hepatitis B virus infection.

This chain links TRBV11-2 with TRBJ2-3, with no clear D. Trimming removed 5 bases at V and 2 bases at J, with 14 bases between. CDR1 and CDR2 (germline): SGHAT, FQNNGV. The CDR3 runs to 15 residues. The CDR3 region is CASSKFSSPTDTQYF. The CDR3 DNA sequence: TGTGCCAGCAGCAAATTTTCTTCCCCCACAGATACGCAGTATTTT.

As to this clonotype: One end of the junction varies from germline; a read error may be responsible. The chain is built from TRBV30 and TRBJ2-1, with 14 bases aligning to TRBD2. The CDR3 extends over 19 amino acids. The germline gives CDR1 GTSNPN, CDR2 SVGIG (reference sequence). The CDR3 nucleotides are TGTGCCTGGAGTGTATGGGGACTAGCGGGAGATGCGGGGGACAATGAACAGTTCTTC. Translation: CAWSVWGLAGDAGDNEQFF.

Concerning this clonotype: A read error is likely, as this CDR3 ends without the conserved phenylalanine or tryptophan. The J gene is TRBJ1-1, the V gene TRBV29-1; no definite D call. CDR3 size: 13 residues. Per germline, CDR1 SQVTM and CDR2 ANQGSEA. Between the trimmed V and J ends, which lost 5 bases and 1 base, there was a span of 11 bases. CDR3 DNA sequence: TGCAGCGTTACTATCAGTCGGAACACTGAAGCTTTCCTT. Translating it yields CSVTISRNTEAFL.

The chain employs TRBV5-1 and TRBJ2-7, with 11 bases identical to TRBD2. The CDR3 has 12 amino acids. Germline trimming cut 7 bases from V and 10 bases from J; bases unmatched to any gene: 7. In germline, CDR1 is SGHRS, CDR2 YFSETQ. The CDR3: CASGPGLAAQYF. In DNA, the CDR3 is TGCGCCAGCGGCCCGGGACTAGCGGCACAGTACTTC.

This clonotype was seen a handful of times. The chain has TRBV5-1 and TRBJ2-1; TRBD2 matches at 7 bases. The germline CDR1 and CDR2 sequences are SGHRS and YFSETQ. The CDR3 has 15 residues. V lost 0 bases and J lost 7; bases outside the gene matches: 7. CDR3 sequence (DNA): TGCGCCAGCAGCTTGGCGGCGGGAGTTGAAAATGAGCAGTTCTTC. Translation gives CASSLAAGVENEQFF.

About this clonotype: This sequence may be a read error, since a much larger clone differs from it by one base. The genes are TRBV5-1 and TRBJ2-7; D is ambiguous. CDR1 is SGHRS, CDR2 YFSETQ, per germline. V dropped 0 bases and J dropped 8 bases, with 15 bases sitting between them. The CDR3 has 14 residues. The CDR3 DNA is TGCGCCAGCAGCTTGGAGGGTAGTTCACCCAAGCAGTACTTC. Translating it yields CASSLEGSSPKQYF.

A word on this clonotype: A much larger clone lies a single base off, so this may be a read error. The chain combines TRBV10-2 with TRBJ1-5, with D unclear. The CDR3 loop spans 12 amino acids. CDR1 and CDR2 (germline): WSHSY, SAAADI. The germline V and J ends were trimmed by 5 bases and 7 bases, with 9 bases remaining between them. The CDR3 DNA follows: TGCGCCAGCAGTCCCCCGGGGCAGCCCCAGCATTTT. Translation gives CASSPPGQPQHF.

This clonotype has a count of ten or more. The chain is built from TRBV5-1 and TRBJ2-1; D is possibly TRBD1 (6 bases). V gave up 4 bases and J gave up 9 bases, with 14 bases separating them. Germline CDR1 is SGHRS and CDR2 is YFSETQ. CDR3 length: 13 residues. The CDR3 loop reads CASSADTGIEQFF. The CDR3 DNA reads as TGCGCCAGCAGCGCCGATACAGGGATTGAGCAGTTCTTC.

The rearrangement joins TRBV16 to TRBJ1-5; unclear D gene. Germline V gene sequence: CDR1 KGHSY, CDR2 FQNENV. The CDR3 totals 14 residues. The germline V and J ends were trimmed by 2 bases and 0 bases, with 5 bases remaining between them. This CDR3 is CASSQGYSNQPQHF. For the CDR3, the DNA is TGTGCCAGCAGCCAAGGTTATAGCAATCAGCCCCAGCATTTT.

CDR3 residues: CASSLGPTGGYTGELFF. Here the CDR3 DNA reads TGCGCCAGCAGCTTGGGGCCGACAGGGGGGTACACCGGGGAGCTGTTTTTT. J is TRBJ2-2 and V is TRBV5-1; 9 bases line up with TRBD1. V dropped 0 bases and J dropped 3; count of bases not matched to a gene: 6. Germline V gene sequence: CDR1 SGHRS, CDR2 YFSETQ. CDR3 length: 17 residues.

Regarding this clonotype: A much more abundant neighbour one base away suggests this may be a read error. The CDR3 bases are TGTGCCAGCACATCCCAACCGAGTCGGGCTGAAGCTCTCTTT. This sequence encodes CASTSQPSRAEALF. V usage is TRBV5-4 and J usage is TRBJ1-1; D call uncertain. The CDR3 runs to 14 residues. CDR1 SGHNT and CDR2 YYREEE come from the germline V gene (reference sequence).

This clonotype was seen ten or more times. The CDR3 loop reads CASQLEIRGRTGELFF. CDR3 DNA sequence: TGTGCCAGCCAGCTTGAAATCAGGGGGCGGACCGGGGAGCTGTTTTTT. The chain employs TRBV5-4 and TRBJ2-2, with TRBD1 identical over 8 bases. After removal of 7 bases from V and 5 bases from J, the junction contained 13 bases not matched to a gene. Germline CDR1 is SGHNT and CDR2 is YYREEE (reference sequence). This CDR3 is 16 amino acids long.

This clonotype was detected a few times. V usage is TRBV7-3 and J usage is TRBJ2-3; weak D call: TRBD1 (6 bases). V lost 3 bases and J lost 6, with 10 bases in between. Germline-derived CDR1 and CDR2 are SGHTA and FQGTGA. The CDR3 is 13 residues long. The CDR3 loop is CASSFNREDTQYF. In DNA form, the CDR3 reads TGTGCCAGCAGCTTCAACAGGGAGGATACGCAGTATTTT.